This T cell receptor beta chain stems from a study of beta chain features in type 1 diabetes. Study results and limitations: The analysis here could not establish whether HLA type shapes TCRB rearrangement. Shorter TCRB CDR3s, moderately but significantly so, marked every one of the four CD4+ subsets in Type 1 diabetes patients. Type 1 diabetes patients had VDJ junctions that carried fewer insertions and more deletions.

This clone showed up just a few times. Its target is not known. CDR1 and CDR2 (germline): KGHSH, LQKENI. The V end lost 5 bases, the J end lost 6 bases, and 17 bases lay between the germline ends. The CDR3 is 14 residues long. The entirety of the isolated RNA underwent reverse transcription, so expressed TCRB transcripts were sequenced. Sequenced by immunoSEQ multiplex PCR; TCRdb stores in-frame clones only, minus some. The table has around 710,000 clones, 9.5% to 15% seen once; the top ten hold around 0.12%. The TCR sequence derives from a man aged 30 to 45 with type 1 diabetes. V gene TRBV18 combines with J gene TRBJ2-7, with no clear D. Sequencing was carried out using naive CD4+ T cells from blood. The CDR3 is CASSADGSLLEQYF. The CDR3 DNA reads TGTGCCAGCTCAGCGGACGGTTCCCTACTCGAGCAGTACTTC.